This is a list of T cell receptor beta chains from one sample in a study of Graves' ophthalmopathy and Graves' hyperthyroidism. In TCRdb, the multiplex PCR reads were re-called with MiXCR into one record per CDR3 protein. Of a few hundred thousand distinct CDR3 sequences listed, roughly 21% were seen once; the top ten hold about 40%. The sequenced sample consisted of peripheral blood. These receptors originate from a woman aged 50 to 60 with Graves' ophthalmopathy. Both conserved end residues are part of each CDR3. The D gene is left open where the match is weak. The size entry is marked missing in some rows and otherwise reads once, few, many or a size class.

>NA|16|TRBJ1-2|TRBV4-1|NA
CASSHRTGNPNYGYTF
TGCGCCAGCAGCCACCGAACAGGAAACCCTAACTATGGCTACACCTTC
>NA|17|TRBJ1-2|TRBV18|NA
CASSPPSRGSGNYGYTF
TGTGCCAGCTCACCACCGAGCCGGGGGTCGGGGAACTATGGCTACACCTTC
>many|16|TRBJ1-1|TRBV19|TRBD1
CASSIQGQGGSTEAFF
TGTGCCAGTAGTATTCAGGGACAGGGAGGGAGCACTGAAGCTTTCTTT
>many|12|TRBJ2-5|TRBV10-3|NA
CASEGDEETQYF
TGTGCCTCGGAAGGGGACGAGGAGACCCAGTACTTC
>many|16|TRBJ1-1|TRBV11-2|NA
CASSLVGGNRNTEAFF
TGTGCCAGCAGCTTAGTAGGCGGAAACCGGAACACTGAAGCTTTCTTT
>many|17|TRBJ1-2|TRBV7-3|TRBD1
CASSPGQGRSANYGYTF
TGTGCCAGCAGCCCCGGACAGGGGAGATCAGCTAACTATGGCTACACCTTC
>many|12|TRBJ1-6|TRBV28|NA
CASTPPRGPLHF
TGTGCCAGCACCCCCCCCAGGGGTCCCCTCCACTTT
>NA|14|TRBJ2-5|TRBV12-5|TRBD2
CASGTSEGGETQYF
TGTGCTAGTGGTACCTCCGAGGGAGGGGAGACCCAGTACTTC
>NA|15|TRBJ1-5|TRBV3-1|TRBD1
CASRAGTGGSQPQHF
TGTGCCAGCAGGGCCGGGACAGGGGGTAGTCAGCCCCAGCATTTT
>many|17|TRBJ2-5|TRBV7-2|TRBD2
CASSLGGTSGRAETQYF
TGTGCCAGCAGCTTAGGAGGGACTAGCGGGAGGGCAGAGACCCAGTACTTC
>many|14|TRBJ2-4|TRBV2|NA
CASVGGAAKNIQYF
TGTGCCAGCGTTGGCGGGGCAGCCAAAAACATTCAGTACTTC
>NA|15|TRBJ2-2|TRBV6-1|TRBD2
CASNEGAGGTGELFF
TGTGCCAGCAATGAAGGAGCGGGAGGGACCGGGGAGCTGTTTTTT
>many|18|TRBJ1-5|TRBV20-1|TRBD1
CSARDQGSNRDRNQPQHF
TGCAGTGCTAGAGACCAGGGCTCCAACAGGGACAGGAATCAGCCCCAGCATTTT
>NA|11|TRBJ1-1|TRBV30|NA
CASAENTEAFF
TGTGCCTCGGCCGAGAACACTGAAGCTTTCTTT
>many|17|TRBJ1-1|TRBV7-8|NA
CASSSPVLGAMNTEAFF
TGTGCCAGCAGCTCGCCCGTCCTCGGCGCAATGAACACTGAAGCTTTCTTT
>many|13|TRBJ2-7|TRBV24-1|NA
CATSDYDSYEQYF
TGTGCCACCAGTGATTACGACAGCTACGAGCAGTACTTC
>many|15|TRBJ2-5|TRBV20-1|TRBD1
CSAQPRDREAATQYF
TGCAGTGCCCAGCCCCGGGACAGGGAGGCGGCGACCCAGTACTTC
>many|17|TRBJ2-7|TRBV6-4|TRBD1
CASSGYTRGTGSYEQYF
TGTGCCAGCAGCGGTTACACCCGGGGGACAGGGTCCTACGAGCAGTACTTC
>many|12|TRBJ1-1|TRBV27|NA
CASSPPGTEAFF
TGTGCCAGCAGTCCGCCGGGAACGGAAGCTTTCTTT
>many|15|TRBJ2-1|TRBV6-1|TRBD1
CASSATGQGLNEQFF
TGTGCCAGCAGTGCGACGGGACAGGGCCTCAATGAGCAGTTCTTC
>many|14|TRBJ1-5|TRBV12-3/TRBV12-4|NA
CASSLGADNQPQHF
TGTGCCAGCAGTTTGGGGGCAGACAATCAGCCCCAGCATTTT
>NA|17|TRBJ2-2|TRBV9|NA
CASSTRHTGSNTGELFF
TGTGCCAGCAGCACTAGACATACAGGGTCGAACACCGGGGAGCTGTTTTTT
>many|14|TRBJ2-5|TRBV2|NA
CASSENAPPQTQYF
TGTGCCAGCAGTGAAAATGCGCCCCCCCAGACCCAGTACTTC
>many|16|TRBJ2-3|TRBV5-1|TRBD2
CASSLGTSGMTDTQYF
TGCGCCAGCAGCTTGGGCACTAGCGGGATGACAGATACGCAGTATTTT
>NA|14|TRBJ1-5|TRBV27|NA
CASSQGVSNQPQHF
TGTGCCAGCAGCCAAGGGGTGAGCAATCAGCCCCAGCATTTT
>NA|15|TRBJ1-6|TRBV6-1|TRBD1
CASSRHGTANSPLHF
TGTGCCAGCAGTCGCCACGGGACAGCTAATTCACCCCTCCACTTT
>NA|13|TRBJ2-7|TRBV5-1|NA
CASSAALSYEQYF
TGCGCCAGCAGCGCCGCTTTGTCCTACGAGCAGTACTTC
>many|14|TRBJ2-7|TRBV7-8|NA
CASSLARPPYEQYF
TGTGCCAGCAGCTTAGCGCGGCCACCCTACGAGCAGTACTTC
>few|13|TRBJ2-5|TRBV9|NA
CASSPGFGETQYF
TGTGCCAGCAGCCCGGGGTTTGGGGAGACCCAGTACTTC
>many|14|TRBJ2-7|TRBV30|NA
CAWSVGLASYEQYF
TGTGCCTGGAGTGTAGGCTTAGCCTCCTACGAGCAGTACTTC
>many|18|TRBJ2-5|TRBV7-6|NA
CASSLAPPMGTDQETQYF
TGTGCCAGCAGCTTAGCACCCCCTATGGGAACAGATCAAGAGACCCAGTACTTC
>many|13|TRBJ1-3|TRBV20-1|TRBD1
CSARLDRANTIYF
TGCAGTGCTAGACTGGACAGGGCGAACACCATATATTTT
>many|13|TRBJ1-1|TRBV20-1|NA
CSARDEGSTEAFF
TGCAGTGCTAGAGACGAGGGGAGCACTGAAGCTTTCTTT
>many|14|TRBJ1-6|TRBV5-1|NA
CATSAGNGNSPLHF
TGCGCCACCTCGGCCGGCAACGGTAATTCACCCCTCCACTTT
>few|16|TRBJ2-2|TRBV5-1|TRBD2
CASSPTSGSRTGELFF
TGCGCCAGCAGCCCGACTAGCGGGAGTCGGACCGGGGAGCTGTTTTTT
>many|15|TRBJ2-7|TRBV6-1|NA
CASSVGGGGGYEQYF
TGTGCCAGCAGTGTCGGCGGCGGAGGGGGGTACGAGCAGTACTTC
>NA|13|TRBJ1-1|TRBV18|NA
CASSPGLRTEAFF
TGTGCCAGCTCACCAGGGCTTAGAACTGAAGCTTTCTTT
>many|13|TRBJ1-6|TRBV6-1|TRBD1
CASIGQGTSPLHF
TGTGCCAGCATCGGACAGGGAACTTCACCCCTCCACTTT
>many|14|TRBJ1-1|TRBV3-1|NA
CASSLVGANTEAFF
TGTGCCAGCAGCCTCGTGGGGGCGAACACTGAAGCTTTCTTT
>many|15|TRBJ2-7|TRBV5-1|NA
CASSLDGSEGREQYF
TGCGCCAGCAGCTTGGACGGGAGCGAGGGGAGAGAGCAGTACTTC
>NA|14|TRBJ1-1|TRBV30|NA
CAWSVVSGNTEAFF
TGTGCCTGGAGTGTAGTGTCGGGGAACACTGAAGCTTTCTTT
>many|13|TRBJ2-7|TRBV11-2|NA
CASSLARATEQYF
TGTGCCAGCAGCTTAGCTAGAGCTACCGAGCAGTACTTC
>many|17|TRBJ1-3|TRBV25-1|NA
CASSELTGRGSGNTIYF
TGTGCCAGCAGTGAATTGACGGGCAGGGGCTCTGGAAACACCATATATTTT
>many|13|TRBJ1-2|TRBV5-1|NA
CASSLTYGEGYTF
TGCGCCAGCAGCCTGACTTACGGGGAAGGCTACACCTTC
>once|14|TRBJ1-1|TRBV7-2|NA
CASSLRGDGTEAFF
TGTGCCAGCAGCTTAAGGGGGGACGGAACTGAAGCTTTCTTT
>many|14|TRBJ2-5|TRBV3-1|TRBD2
CASSQAGGSETQYF
TGTGCCAGCAGCCAGGCGGGGGGCAGTGAGACCCAGTACTTC